Listed here are 27 T cell receptor beta chains from one sample, sequenced in a study of T cells after yellow fever vaccination. MiXCR, run by TCRdb on the 5' RACE reads, gives a single entry per CDR3 protein. The table records 500,000 to 550,000 distinct CDR3 sequences, 21% of them present only once. The sample here was PBMCs, taken roughly 20 days after the first yellow fever vaccination. The origin of the receptors is a young man who received the YFV17D yellow fever vaccine.

The CDR3 region is CASSLNAAEAFF. CDR3 nucleotides: TGTGCCAGCAGTTTGAACGCGGCTGAAGCTTTCTTT. This chain links TRBV12-3 or TRBV12-4 with TRBJ1-1; unclear D gene. V was shortened by 3 bases and J by 6 bases, with 8 bases between the two germline ends. This CDR3 spans 12 amino acids.

This clonotype was observed at least ten times. The rearrangement uses TRBV7-7 and TRBJ2-1; 16 bases align to TRBD2. The germline gives CDR1 SSHAT, CDR2 FNYEAQ (reference sequence). Unmatched junction bases numbered 2, after V lost 5 bases and J lost 7 bases. This CDR3 is built from 15 residues. The CDR3 nucleotides are TGTGCCAGCAGCCGGGGACTAGCGGGGGGGAATGAGCAGTTCTTC. Its protein is CASSRGLAGGNEQFF.

The chain combines TRBV4-2 with TRBJ2-1; 9 bases map to TRBD2. The CDR3 is 19 residues long. Germline V lookup: CDR1 LGHNA, CDR2 YNFKEQ. V was pared by 0 bases and J by 0 bases, with 9 bases of the junction left unmatched. Here the CDR3 DNA reads TGTGCCAGCAGCCAAGATGGGGTAGCGGGGGTCAGCTCCTACAATGAGCAGTTCTTC. It encodes CASSQDGVAGVSSYNEQFF.

This clonotype was counted ten times or more. The chain joins TRBV5-1 to TRBJ1-4; D is perhaps TRBD1 (5 bases). The CDR3 is 13 residues long. Trimming took 0 bases from V and 5 from J, leaving 5 bases between them. The germline V gene has CDR1 SGHRS and CDR2 YFSETQ. DNA for the CDR3: TGCGCCAGCAGCTTGGGACAGAATGAAAAACTGTTTTTT. Amino acids: CASSLGQNEKLFF.

This clonotype was counted ten times or more. The rearrangement uses TRBV10-3 and TRBJ2-2; D gene ambiguous. The length of the CDR3 is 16 residues. Germline CDR1 and CDR2: ENHRY and SYGVKD. Trimming removed 3 bases from V and 0 bases from J, with 11 bases in between. The DNA for the CDR3 is TGTGCCATCAGTGATTGGCACAGACCGAACACCGGGGAGCTGTTTTTT. This translates into CAISDWHRPNTGELFF.

This clonotype was counted only a few times. The chain uses TRBV24-1 and TRBJ1-2; 7 positions agree with TRBD1. The CDR3 has 14 amino acids. V was pared by 5 bases and J by 7 bases, with 9 bases of the junction left unmatched. The germline gives CDR1 KGHDR, CDR2 SFDVKD. CDR3 sequence reads: CATSVGGGNSGYTF. The CDR3, as DNA: TGTGCCACCAGTGTGGGAGGGGGCAATTCTGGCTACACCTTC.

Here the CDR3 reads CASRKGGEEQYF. CDR3 nucleotides: TGTGCCAGCAGGAAGGGGGGCGAAGAGCAGTACTTC. This chain links TRBV7-9 with TRBJ2-7; D may match TRBD1 or TRBD2 (6 bases each). Germline V gene data show CDR1 as SEHNR and CDR2 as FQNEAQ (reference sequence). The V end lost 6 bases, the J end lost 7 bases, and 13 bases lay between the germline ends. The length of the CDR3 is 12 residues.

This clonotype occurred a few times. This chain links TRBV6-2 or TRBV6-3 with TRBJ2-1; 7 nucleotides agree with TRBD2. CDR3 length equals 15 residues. Germline V gene data show CDR1 as MNHEY and CDR2 as SVGEGT. The V gene end was trimmed by 4 bases and the J gene end by 4 bases; junction bases not matched to a gene: 7. Here the CDR3 reads CASSFRSGMYNEQFF. DNA of the CDR3: TGTGCCAGCAGTTTTCGGAGCGGGATGTACAATGAGCAGTTCTTC.

CDR3: CASSLHIYRDRYYEQYF. The CDR3 coding sequence is TGCGCCAGCAGCTTACATATTTACCGGGACAGGTACTACGAGCAGTACTTC. The chain carries TRBV5-1 and TRBJ2-7; 8 nucleotides align to TRBD1. With 2 bases clipped from V and 3 bases from J, the junction kept 13 bases outside the gene matches. The V gene's germline CDR1 is SGHRS and CDR2 YFSETQ. The CDR3 extends over 17 amino acids. Full variable domain (rest looked up from reference TRBV5-1 and TRBJ2-7): KAGVTQTPRYLIKTRGQQVTLSCSPISGHRSVSWYQQTPGQGLQFLFEYFSETQRNKGNFPGRFSGRQFSNSRSEMNVSTLELGDSALYLCASSLHIYRDRYYEQYFGPGTRLTVT.

This clonotype was counted between two and nine times. The rearrangement links TRBV5-1 to TRBJ2-5, with D tentatively TRBD1 or TRBD2 (5 bases each). This CDR3 region has 15 residues. Trimming removed 4 bases at V and 5 bases at J, with 18 bases between. Germline-derived CDR1 and CDR2 are SGHRS and YFSETQ. CDR3 coding DNA: TGCGCCAGCAGCAGGGGCAGAAGGACTGCGGAGACCCAGTACTTC. Amino acid sequence: CASSRGRRTAETQYF.

The chain carries TRBV7-9 and TRBJ2-5, with D hard to call. The V gene lost 5 bases and the J gene lost 7 bases, with 17 bases spanning the gap. Germline CDR1 reads SEHNR; CDR2 reads FQNEAQ (reference sequence). This CDR3 is 14 amino acids long. The CDR3 protein is CASSPPTMRRTQYF. The CDR3 DNA reads as TGTGCCAGCAGCCCACCCACTATGCGGCGGACCCAGTACTTC. Full variable domain (remainder filled in from reference TRBV7-9 and TRBJ2-5): DTGVSQNPRHKITKRGQNVTFRCDPISEHNRLYWYRQTLGQGPEFLTYFQNEAQLEKSRLLSDRFSAERPKGSFSTLEIQRTEQGDSAMYLCASSPPTMRRTQYFGPGTRLLVL.

The chain combines TRBV4-3 with TRBJ2-3; TRBD2 aligns across 10 bases. V gave up 3 bases and J gave up 6 bases; unmatched junction bases: 9. CDR1 is LGHNA, CDR2 YSLEER, per germline. CDR3 length equals 16 residues. The CDR3 protein is CASSQLSGGAGDTQYF. As DNA, the CDR3 is TGCGCCAGCAGCCAGTTAAGCGGGGGGGCCGGGGATACGCAGTATTTT.

This chain uses TRBV5-1 with TRBJ2-3, with D possibly matching TRBD2 (5 bases). The CDR3 extends over 16 amino acids. CDR1 and CDR2 (germline): SGHRS, YFSETQ. Deletions cut 4 bases from V and 7 bases from J, with 22 bases between. DNA of the CDR3: TGCGCCAGCAGCGGATTTCGGACTGATTTTGGGAATACGCAGTATTTT. This sequence encodes CASSGFRTDFGNTQYF.

This clonotype has more than one count but fewer than ten. The genes are TRBV18 and TRBJ1-6; unclear D gene. Germline CDR1 is KGHSH and CDR2 is LQKENI. The germline V and J ends were trimmed by 3 bases and 7 bases, with 7 bases remaining between them. The CDR3 has 13 amino acids. The CDR3 sequence is CASSPDPNSPLHF. CDR3 nucleotides: TGTGCCAGCTCACCCGATCCGAATTCACCCCTCCACTTT.

This clonotype has just a few counts. The CDR3 is CASSLEAGAYEQYF. The CDR3 region has the DNA TGCGCCAGCAGCTTGGAGGCGGGAGCTTACGAGCAGTACTTC. The rearrangement links TRBV5-1 to TRBJ2-7, with 7 positions matching TRBD2. The length of the CDR3 is 14 residues. The V and J ends lost 0 bases and 4 bases, in that order; junction bases with no gene match: 4. Germline CDR1 is SGHRS and CDR2 is YFSETQ.

This clonotype was observed at least ten times. This chain joins TRBV12-3 or TRBV12-4 and TRBJ1-3; 7 bases line up with TRBD1. V gave up 7 bases and J gave up 6 bases; unmatched junction bases: 9. CDR3 length: 14 amino acids. The CDR3 nucleotides are TGTGCCAGCACGATTTCAGGGGGTGCAAACACCATATATTTT. This gives the protein CASTISGGANTIYF.

There are a few counts of this clonotype. J is TRBJ2-5 and V is TRBV20-1; D might be TRBD2 (5 bases). CDR3 length: 11 residues. Trimming removed 3 bases at V and 5 bases at J, with 7 bases between. Germline V lookup: CDR1 DFQATT, CDR2 SNEGSKA (reference sequence). The chain's CDR3 is CSASGVETQYF. CDR3 sequence (DNA): TGCAGTGCTAGCGGGGTTGAGACCCAGTACTTC.

This clonotype was counted between two and nine times. The chain carries TRBV3-1 and TRBJ2-7; D unclear. Germline V CDR1 and CDR2: LGHDT, YNNKEL (reference sequence). V shed 0 bases and J shed 3 bases, with 12 bases lying between them. This CDR3 contains 15 residues. The DNA of the CDR3 is TGTGCCAGCAGCCAAGAATCAAGTATGAACTACGAGCAGTACTTC. Translating gives CASSQESSMNYEQYF.

This clonotype was recorded once. The chain is built from TRBV12-3 or TRBV12-4 and TRBJ2-7, with a possible D match to TRBD1 (8 bases). The ends were cut back, 5 bases at V and 5 bases at J, with 19 bases in the middle. The CDR3 sequence is 15 residues long. DNA for the CDR3: TGTGCCAGCAGTGGGGGGGACAGGCGACGAAACGAGCAGTACTTC. Encoded protein: CASSGGDRRRNEQYF.

V gene TRBV11-2 combines with J gene TRBJ2-1; 14 bases agree with TRBD2. V lost 5 bases, J lost 4 bases, and 10 bases stayed unmatched. Looked up from germline, CDR1 is SGHAT and CDR2 is FQNNGV. This CDR3 comprises 18 residues. The CDR3: CASSVSGTSGGFYNEQFF. In DNA form, the CDR3 reads TGTGCCAGCAGCGTCTCCGGGACTAGCGGGGGTTTTTACAATGAGCAGTTCTTC.

The chain joins TRBV6-1 to TRBJ1-2; the D gene is possibly TRBD1 (6 bases). The germline CDR1 and CDR2 sequences are MNHNS and SASEGT. The CDR3 is 15 residues long. Trimming shortened V by 2 bases and J by 5 bases, and 15 bases separated the two germline ends. CDR3 loop: CASSEIGQPGYGYTF. Written as DNA, the CDR3 is TGTGCCAGCAGTGAAATAGGACAGCCCGGGTATGGCTACACCTTC.

This clonotype has more than one count but fewer than ten. This chain links TRBV27 with TRBJ2-2; 8 nucleotides line up with TRBD1. The trim removed 6 bases at V and 1 base at J, leaving 1 base unmatched. The CDR3 covers 14 residues. Germline V gene sequence: CDR1 MNHEY, CDR2 SMNVEV (reference sequence). The CDR3 DNA is TGTGCCAGCAGGGACAGGGTGAACACCGGGGAGCTGTTTTTT. It specifies CASRDRVNTGELFF.

J is TRBJ1-6 and V is TRBV4-3, with D possibly being TRBD1 (6 bases). The germline V gene encodes CDR1 LGHNA and CDR2 YSLEER. V was trimmed by 0 bases and J by 11 bases, leaving 14 bases between them. The CDR3 consists of 15 residues. CDR3: CASSQDLGDTAPLHF. DNA for the CDR3: TGCGCCAGCAGCCAAGATCTAGGGGACACGGCACCCCTCCACTTT.

This clonotype was seen repeatedly, ten times or more. The V gene is TRBV6-5, the J gene TRBJ2-7; 7 bases fit TRBD1. With 2 bases clipped from V and 0 bases from J, the junction kept 4 bases outside the gene matches. The CDR3 is 15 residues long. Germline CDR1 reads MNHEY; CDR2 reads SVGAGI. CDR3 DNA: TGTGCCAGCAGTTACGGGCAGGGGGTCTCCTACGAGCAGTACTTC. Encoded protein: CASSYGQGVSYEQYF.

This clonotype occurred a few times. V usage is TRBV7-9 and J usage is TRBJ2-5; D not resolved. V was shortened by 0 bases and J by 7 bases, with 18 bases between the two germline ends. In germline, CDR1 is SEHNR, CDR2 FQNEAQ (reference sequence). The CDR3 covers 16 residues. The CDR3: CASSLAFPAGHGTQYF. The CDR3 region has the DNA TGTGCCAGCAGCTTAGCTTTTCCGGCAGGTCATGGGACCCAGTACTTC. Together with reference TRBV7-9 and TRBJ2-5, the CDR3 gives the full variable domain: DTGVSQNPRHKITKRGQNVTFRCDPISEHNRLYWYRQTLGQGPEFLTYFQNEAQLEKSRLLSDRFSAERPKGSFSTLEIQRTEQGDSAMYLCASSLAFPAGHGTQYFGPGTRLLVL.

This clonotype has a count of ten or more. The chain employs TRBV6-5 and TRBJ1-6; TRBD1 matches 8 bases. V gave up 7 bases and J gave up 7 bases; unmatched junction bases: 9. The germline V gene encodes CDR1 MNHEY and CDR2 SVGAGI. There are 15 residues in the CDR3. DNA of the CDR3: TGTGCCAGCACCCTCGGACAGGGATGGAATTCACCCCTCCACTTT. Translated, it gives CASTLGQGWNSPLHF.

V usage is TRBV14 and J usage is TRBJ2-5; TRBD1 is a possible D gene (7 bases). The CDR3 length is 15 residues. V was clipped by 5 bases and J by 4 bases, with 17 bases between them. Germline-derived CDR1 and CDR2 are SGHDN and FVKESK. CDR3 sequence (DNA): TGTGCCAGCAGCTCCTACAGGGGAGGAGGAGAGACCCAGTACTTC. This sequence encodes CASSSYRGGGETQYF.